What follows describes a single TCR beta chain. Its antigen is undetermined. This sample stems from a study of EBV T-cell therapy then PD-1 blockade in nasopharyngeal carcinoma. The CDR3 length is 17 residues. The germline V and J ends were trimmed by 6 bases and 3 bases, with 21 bases remaining between them. CDR1 is SNHLY, CDR2 FYNNEI, per germline. Treatment described: AdE1-LMPpoly-expanded autologous EBV-specific T-cell therapy followed by anti-PD-1 nivolumab. This table comes from immunoSEQ multiplex PCR, and its TCRdb copy is limited to in-frame clones, with some not included. This table has 24,000 or so clones, about 80% appearing once.

The chain links TRBV2 to TRBJ2-1, with a possible D match to TRBD1 (6 bases). The sequences come from CD8+ T cells from blood, collected between days 55 and 70 from a patient whose treatment included autologous EBV-specific T cells and nivolumab. The sequence came from a man aged 35-49 years with nasopharyngeal carcinoma. CDR3 residues: CASSARGVRGSYNEQFF. Here the CDR3 DNA reads TGTGCCAGCAGCGCCCGGGGAGTAAGGGGGAGCTACAATGAGCAGTTCTTC.